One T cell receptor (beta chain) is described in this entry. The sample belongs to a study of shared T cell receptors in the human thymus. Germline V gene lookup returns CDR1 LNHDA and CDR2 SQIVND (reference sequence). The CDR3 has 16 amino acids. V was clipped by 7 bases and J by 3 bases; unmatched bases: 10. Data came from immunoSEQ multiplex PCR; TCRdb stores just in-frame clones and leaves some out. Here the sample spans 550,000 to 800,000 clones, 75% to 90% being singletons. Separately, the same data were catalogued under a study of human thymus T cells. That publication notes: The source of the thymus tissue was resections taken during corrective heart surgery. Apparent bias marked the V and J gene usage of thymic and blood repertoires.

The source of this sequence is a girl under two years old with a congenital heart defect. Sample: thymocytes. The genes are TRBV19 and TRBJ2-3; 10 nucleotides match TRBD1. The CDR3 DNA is TGTGCCAGTACCTCACCCCGGGACAGGGGTACAGATACGCAGTATTTT. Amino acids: CASTSPRDRGTDTQYF.